This T cell receptor beta chain was identified during a study of shared clonotypes between healthy human individuals. Study results and limitations: Owing to a small donor count, the genetic and exposure-history diversity represented was limited.

CD8 cells classed as naive were CD45RO-negative and positively selected for CCR7, excluding terminally differentiated effector memory CD45RA+ cells. The CDR3 has 17 amino acids. The germline gives CDR1 SGDLS, CDR2 YYNGEE. The V gene lost 0 bases and the J gene lost 0 bases, with 15 bases spanning the gap. The table came from immunoSEQ multiplex PCR; TCRdb's copy has only in-frame clones and leaves some out. The sample carries about 2.2 million clones, around 93% recorded once. Comment on this clone: Its antigen is undetermined.

J is TRBJ1-2 and V is TRBV9, with unresolved D. The sequence was collected from a man aged 18 to 35 in good health. Some clones in this sample may be carry-over from other donors' samples. Source material: naive CD8+ T cells from PBMCs. CDR3 DNA sequence: TGTGCCAGCAGCGTAGGTGCTGGTAGCAGGACTAACTATGGCTACACCTTC. Its protein product is CASSVGAGSRTNYGYTF.